This T cell receptor beta chain was sequenced in a study of T cell responses to AZD1222 COVID-19 vaccine. Remarks on this clone: The antigen remains undetermined.

The CDR3 is made up of 14 amino acids. Germline V gives CDR1 SSHAT, CDR2 FNYEAQ (reference sequence). After removal of 5 bases from V and 0 bases from J, the junction contained 3 bases not matched to a gene. Study-wide findings and caveats: Reports say nearly half of spike-specific TCRs go after unmutated variant regions. Recipients of two AZD1222 doses showed rising Spike-specific TCR breadth and depth. Only 5 or 6 individuals given AZD1222 were seropositive at baseline. Samples come after the peak T cell response, not at day 14.

The assay was immunoSEQ multiplex PCR, and TCRdb's table has in-frame clones only and misses some. The sample has approximately 110,000 clones, roughly 86% seen once. This TCR was sampled from an adult who received the AZD1222 COVID-19 vaccine. The chain employs TRBV7-7 and TRBJ2-7, with TRBD1 matching over 8 bases. The sample here was peripheral blood, taken 28 days after the second AZD1222 dose. The CDR3: CASSLGQDSYEQYF. In DNA, the CDR3 is TGTGCCAGCAGCCTGGGACAGGACTCCTACGAGCAGTACTTC. Supplemented by reference TRBV7-7 and TRBJ2-7, the full variable domain reads GAGVSQSPRYKVTKRGQDVTLRCDPISSHATLYWYQQALGQGPEFLTYFNYEAQPDKSGLPSDRFSAERPEGSISTLTIQRTEQRDSAMYRCASSLGQDSYEQYFGPGTRLTVT.